This T cell receptor (beta chain) was sequenced during a study of CD8+CD57+ T cells in acquired aplastic anemia. Trimming shortened V by 3 bases and J by 9 bases, and 17 bases separated the two germline ends. Germline CDR1 is DFQATT and CDR2 is SNEGSKA (reference sequence). The CDR3 length is 13 residues. TCR beta VDJ and CDR3 profiling used genomic DNA as template. TCRdb re-called the reads through MiXCR, storing one row per CDR3 protein. The table shows approximately 470,000 distinct CDR3 sequences, with around 30% occurring only once. This clonotype was counted many times. The authors sequenced patients whose flow cytometry had shown CD8+CD57+ cell expansion.

This receptor was obtained from a human donor with aplastic anemia. The chain carries TRBV20-1 and TRBJ1-2; D remains ambiguous. Specimen: sorted CD4+, CD8+, or CD8+CD57+ T cells (not recorded which) from PBMCs. CDR3 protein: CSASGREAQRYTF. The CDR3 DNA follows: TGCAGTGCTAGTGGCCGGGAGGCCCAACGCTACACCTTC.